These 30 T cell receptor beta chains came from one sample sequenced in a study of blood T cell repertoires in COVID-19. Libraries were prepared by immunoSEQ multiplex PCR; TCRdb keeps only in-frame clonotypes and omits some of them. This repertoire shows about 260,000 clones, approximately 91% found once; its top ten account for about 0.7%. The sample consisted of peripheral blood. The receptors stem from a human donor in a cohort sampled during active COVID-19.

This chain uses TRBV16 with TRBJ1-2; D is possibly TRBD1 (5 bases). Looked up from germline, CDR1 is KGHSY and CDR2 is FQNENV. This CDR3 is built from 14 residues. V was trimmed by 4 bases and J by 4 bases, leaving 13 bases between them. The CDR3 loop is CASSPYGGSYGYTF. The CDR3 nucleotides are TGTGCCAGCAGCCCATATGGGGGGTCCTATGGCTACACCTTC.

The chain carries TRBV27 and TRBJ1-5, with a weak D call TRBD1 (6 bases). The CDR3 extends over 15 amino acids. Trimming took off 3 bases at V and 4 bases at J, with 13 bases between the two ends. Germline values: CDR1 MNHEY, CDR2 SMNVEV (reference sequence). The CDR3 coding sequence is TGTGCCAGCAGTTTCCAAGGACAGACTAATCAGCCCCAGCATTTT. Translating gives CASSFQGQTNQPQHF.

The chain uses TRBV19 and TRBJ2-7, with 7 bases identical to TRBD2. J gave up 3 bases and V 4 bases, and 9 bases lay outside the gene matches. The CDR3 is 15 amino acids. Germline CDR1 is LNHDA and CDR2 is SQIVND (reference sequence). CDR3 residues: CASSTSSGDGYEQYF. CDR3 DNA sequence: TGTGCCAGTAGTACGTCTAGCGGAGACGGCTACGAGCAGTACTTC. Full variable domain (missing parts from reference TRBV19 and TRBJ2-7): DGGITQSPKYLFRKEGQNVTLSCEQNLNHDAMYWYRQDPGQGLRLIYYSQIVNDFQKGDIAEGYSVSREKKESFPLTVTSAQKNPTAFYLCASSTSSGDGYEQYFGPGTRLTVT.

The rearrangement joins TRBV29-1 to TRBJ1-1; the D is unclear. Germline V gene sequence: CDR1 SQVTM, CDR2 ANQGSEA. This CDR3 is 13 amino acids long. Trimming left V 0 bases short and J 4 bases short, with 9 bases between. CDR3 protein: CSVEEQEGTEAFF. In DNA form, the CDR3 reads TGCAGCGTTGAAGAGCAAGAGGGCACTGAAGCTTTCTTT.

J is TRBJ1-6 and V is TRBV2; D is ambiguous. The CDR3 runs to 15 residues. Trimming stripped 0 bases from V and 9 bases from J, with 12 bases between. Germline CDR1 reads SNHLY; CDR2 reads FYNNEI. The CDR3 loop reads CASSEASRSRSPLHF. CDR3 nucleotides: TGTGCCAGCAGTGAAGCGTCGCGGAGTCGTTCACCCCTCCACTTT.

V usage is TRBV27 and J usage is TRBJ2-1; D possibly corresponds to TRBD1 (7 bases). The CDR3 loop spans 16 amino acids. Germline V gene lookup returns CDR1 MNHEY and CDR2 SMNVEV (reference sequence). V dropped 2 bases and J dropped 4 bases, with 15 bases sitting between them. The CDR3 region is CASSLPRQGGYNEQFF. CDR3 in DNA: TGTGCCAGCAGTTTACCCCGACAGGGAGGTTACAATGAGCAGTTCTTC.

This CDR3 is CASSSDFNEKLFF. As DNA, the CDR3 is TGTGCCAGCAGCTCTGACTTCAATGAAAAACTGTTTTTT. This chain connects TRBV7-9 to TRBJ1-4; D is unclear. CDR3 length: 13 residues. Looked up from germline, CDR1 is SEHNR and CDR2 is FQNEAQ (reference sequence). V lost 4 bases, J lost 5 bases, and 8 bases lay in between.

The chain links TRBV4-1 to TRBJ2-3; perhaps TRBD2 as D (5 bases). The CDR3 consists of 15 residues. V shed 1 base and J shed 2 bases, with 10 bases lying between them. The V gene's germline CDR1 is MGHRA and CDR2 YSYEKL. This chain's CDR3 is CASSQATRATDTQYF. The CDR3 region has the DNA TGCGCCAGCAGCCAAGCAACTAGGGCCACAGATACGCAGTATTTT.

The V gene is TRBV6-5, the J gene TRBJ1-2; no definite D call. The length of the CDR3 is 15 residues. With 8 bases removed from V and 0 bases from J, the gap between germline ends came to 16 bases. Germline values: CDR1 MNHEY, CDR2 SVGAGI. The CDR3 here is CASGSGVGANYGYTF. In DNA, the CDR3 is TGTGCCAGCGGGAGCGGTGTGGGAGCTAACTATGGCTACACCTTC.

The gene calls are TRBV5-4 and TRBJ1-1; weak D call: TRBD1 (6 bases). V lost 3 bases, J lost 1 base, and 10 bases lay in between. This CDR3 region has 14 residues. The germline CDR1 and CDR2 sequences are SGHNT and YYREEE (reference sequence). DNA of the CDR3: TGTGCCAGCAGCTCGGACAGTAGGAACACTGAAGCTTTCTTT. It specifies CASSSDSRNTEAFF.

V and J are TRBV29-1 and TRBJ2-3; TRBD2 agrees at 14 bases. Trimming took 3 bases from V and 3 from J; bases not matched to a gene: 5. The CDR3 is made up of 16 amino acids. From germline, CDR1 is SQVTM and CDR2 ANQGSEA. The CDR3 region has the DNA TGCAGCGTTGACCCGGGACTAGCGGGGGATACAGATACGCAGTATTTT. Protein sequence: CSVDPGLAGDTDTQYF.

The chain couples TRBV27 to TRBJ2-5; perhaps TRBD1 as D (5 bases). V lost 6 bases and J 4 bases, leaving 18 bases between the germline ends. Germline assignment: CDR1 MNHEY and CDR2 SMNVEV (reference sequence). The CDR3 has 15 amino acids. The CDR3 reads CASSLNRITGETQYF. The DNA of the CDR3 is TGTGCCAGCAGCCTCAACAGGATAACCGGAGAGACCCAGTACTTC.

CDR3 in DNA: TGTGCCGGAACAAGGACAGAAGGCTACACCTTC. Its translation: CAGTRTEGYTF. The chain recombines TRBV2 with TRBJ1-2; a possible D gene is TRBD1 (6 bases). The CDR3 is 11 residues long. Germline V gives CDR1 SNHLY, CDR2 FYNNEI. The germline V and J ends were trimmed by 11 bases and 8 bases, with 15 bases remaining between them.

The CDR3 nucleotides read TGTGCCAGCAGTCGTGCCGGGACAGCGAACACTGAAGCTTTCTTT. This translates into CASSRAGTANTEAFF. V is TRBV27 and J is TRBJ1-1; 7 bases are shared with TRBD1. J was trimmed by 1 base and V by 5 bases; bases with no gene match: 7. Germline CDR1 MNHEY, CDR2 SMNVEV (reference sequence). There are 15 residues in the CDR3.

Regarding this clone: Germline is not matched at one junction end, which may reflect a read error. The CDR3 DNA sequence: TGTGCCAGCAGCCCCGGACGTATCGGACAGTACAAATTT. Residues: CASSPGRIGQYKF. The V gene is TRBV6-6, the J gene TRBJ1-1; weak D call: TRBD1 (6 bases). CDR1 is MNHNY, CDR2 SVGAGI, per germline (reference sequence). CDR3 length: 13 amino acids.

The chain combines TRBV7-2 with TRBJ2-7; TRBD2 matches 12 bases. V gave up 4 bases and J gave up 0 bases; unmatched junction bases: 1. The CDR3 extends over 15 amino acids. The germline CDR1 and CDR2 sequences are SGHTA and FQGNSA. CDR3 sequence reads: CASSSTSGSSYEQYF. The CDR3 DNA is TGTGCCAGCAGCTCGACTAGCGGGAGCTCCTACGAGCAGTACTTC.

The J gene is TRBJ1-2, the V gene TRBV5-1, with 7 bases matching TRBD1. Germline V gene sequence: CDR1 SGHRS, CDR2 YFSETQ. V shed 4 bases, J shed 8 bases, and the junction held 8 bases outside the gene matches. This CDR3 has 13 residues. The CDR3 region is CASSHSGTDGYTF. CDR3 DNA: TGCGCCAGCAGCCACTCCGGGACAGACGGCTACACCTTC.

The genes are TRBV4-1 and TRBJ2-5; D gene ambiguous. Trimming took off 0 bases at V and 1 base at J, with 9 bases between the two ends. The CDR3 consists of 15 residues. Per the germline V gene, CDR1 is MGHRA and CDR2 is YSYEKL. The CDR3 nucleotides are TGCGCCAGCAGCCAAGATTGGGCTACCCAAGAGACCCAGTACTTC. It translates to CASSQDWATQETQYF.

The gene calls are TRBV28 and TRBJ1-3, with 7 bases matching TRBD1. V dropped 4 bases and J dropped 0; count of bases not matched to a gene: 3. This CDR3 spans 15 amino acids. Germline V gives CDR1 MDHEN, CDR2 SYDVKM. The CDR3 is CASSWDSYSGNTIYF. The DNA of the CDR3 is TGTGCCAGCAGTTGGGACAGCTACTCTGGAAACACCATATATTTT.

Regarding this clone: The same CDR3 can be traced to other DNA sequences in this sample. The chain employs TRBV4-3 and TRBJ1-1; 9 bases align to TRBD1. Germline CDR1 LGHNA, CDR2 YSLEER. There are 13 residues in the CDR3. V lost 3 bases and J lost 8; bases outside the gene matches: 4. The CDR3 DNA is TGCGCCAGCAGCCAGGGGACAGGGAGAGAAGCTTTCTTT. This encodes CASSQGTGREAFF.

Written as DNA, the CDR3 is TGTGCCAGTAGTATCTCGACAGCCTATAATTCACCCCTCCACTTT. It translates to CASSISTAYNSPLHF. The J gene is TRBJ1-6, the V gene TRBV19, with D possibly being TRBD1 (5 bases). This CDR3 region has 15 residues. V lost 3 bases and J 2 bases, leaving 8 bases between the germline ends. Germline-derived CDR1 and CDR2 are LNHDA and SQIVND (reference sequence).

The rearrangement joins TRBV19 to TRBJ1-1; 8 positions match TRBD1. V dropped 7 bases and J dropped 1; count of bases not matched to a gene: 14. Germline CDR1 and CDR2: LNHDA and SQIVND (reference sequence). The CDR3 runs 17 residues. This CDR3 is CASTRARQGSGNTEAFF. Here the CDR3 DNA reads TGTGCCAGTACCCGGGCTCGACAGGGGAGTGGGAACACTGAAGCTTTCTTT.

This clone has only one observation. The chain links TRBV4-3 to TRBJ2-5; TRBD1 might be the D (5 bases). Trimming stripped 4 bases from V and 5 bases from J, with 14 bases between. Germline CDR1 and CDR2: LGHNA and YSLEER. The CDR3 is made up of 14 amino acids. DNA for the CDR3: TGCGCCAGCAGCCTAGAACAACAGGTGGAGACCCAGTACTTC. The encoded protein is CASSLEQQVETQYF.

About this clone itself: Other DNA sequences in this sample translate to the same CDR3. The gene calls are TRBV19 and TRBJ1-2; 7 nucleotides match TRBD1. The germline CDR1 and CDR2 sequences are LNHDA and SQIVND (reference sequence). The trim removed 2 bases at V and 5 bases at J, leaving 2 bases unmatched. CDR3 size: 13 residues. The CDR3 DNA is TGTGCCAGTAGTATAAGACAGGGTTATGGCTACACCTTC. The encoded protein is CASSIRQGYGYTF.

This chain links TRBV5-1 with TRBJ1-3, with D possibly being TRBD1 (6 bases). Germline V gene sequence: CDR1 SGHRS, CDR2 YFSETQ. The V end lost 0 bases, the J end lost 3 bases, and 10 bases lay between the germline ends. The CDR3 consists of 15 residues. The CDR3 is CASSLEGVFGNTIYF. In DNA, the CDR3 is TGCGCCAGCAGCTTGGAGGGGGTTTTTGGAAACACCATATATTTT.

This chain joins TRBV25-1 and TRBJ2-1; D not resolved. This CDR3 comprises 16 residues. In germline, CDR1 is MGHDK, CDR2 SYGVNS. V was trimmed by 3 bases and J by 3 bases, leaving 15 bases between them. The CDR3 loop reads CASSDSRRNLYNEQFF. The CDR3 nucleotides read TGTGCCAGCAGTGATTCGCGGCGGAATCTCTACAATGAGCAGTTCTTC.

The chain recombines TRBV28 with TRBJ2-7; the match to TRBD1 covers 9 bases. CDR1 is MDHEN and CDR2 is SYDVKM in the germline V gene. The CDR3 sequence is 16 residues long. J gave up 0 bases and V 5 bases, and 8 bases lay outside the gene matches. For the CDR3, the DNA is TGTGCCAGCAGTCCCGGGACAGGGAGCGTCTCCTACGAGCAGTACTTC. Protein product: CASSPGTGSVSYEQYF. Filled out from reference TRBV28 and TRBJ2-7, the complete variable domain reads DVKVTQSSRYLVKRTGEKVFLECVQDMDHENMFWYRQDPGLGLRLIYFSYDVKMKEKGDIPEGYSVSREKKERFSLILESASTNQTSMYLCASSPGTGSVSYEQYFGPGTRLTVT.

This chain uses TRBV10-3 with TRBJ1-4, with D unresolved. Trimming took off 6 bases at V and 0 bases at J, with 11 bases between the two ends. Germline V gene sequence: CDR1 ENHRY, CDR2 SYGVKD. CDR3 length: 15 residues. The CDR3 sequence: CAISPSTATNEKLFF. The CDR3, as DNA: TGTGCCATCAGCCCTTCCACGGCAACTAATGAAAAACTGTTTTTT.

The chain uses TRBV5-1 and TRBJ1-5; 11 bases agree with TRBD1. This CDR3 spans 17 amino acids. After removal of 0 bases from V and 5 bases from J, the junction contained 7 bases not matched to a gene. From germline, CDR1 is SGHRS and CDR2 YFSETQ. The CDR3: CASSLGTGGRADQPQHF. In DNA, the CDR3 is TGCGCCAGCAGCTTGGGGACAGGGGGCCGAGCGGATCAGCCCCAGCATTTT.

For the CDR3, the DNA is TGTGCCAGCTGCCACAACCTGGGGCTTGGCTACACCTTC. Protein sequence: CASCHNLGLGYTF. The chain carries TRBV7-9 and TRBJ1-2, with D possibly matching TRBD1 (5 bases). The CDR3 is made up of 13 amino acids. V lost 8 bases and J lost 7, with 17 bases in between. Germline CDR1 and CDR2: SEHNR and FQNEAQ (reference sequence).